The T cell receptor (beta chain) described here comes from a study of cytomegalovirus exposure and HLA in healthy donors. Study-wide background: In a previous analysis, 117 million unique TCR beta sequences were found from 150 million to 200 million T cells. Among the roughly 430 genotyped donors, more than 70% were placed in the Caucasian-associated ancestry cluster. Samples from HLA-typed donors yielded about 80 million unique TCRs in an early data release. Study-wide results and caveats: Most sequenced TCRs were rare (though some public TCRs occurred in many donors).

This PCR relied on a set of 60 Vbeta primers and 13 Jbeta primers. Produced via immunoSEQ multiplex PCR; TCRdb's table is partial and in-frame only. The data contain roughly 100,000 clones, around 80% of them singletons. Concerning this clone: As yet, its antigen is unknown.

Germline CDR1 reads SQVTM; CDR2 reads ANQGSEA. The CDR3 covers 15 residues. V lost 3 bases and J 2 bases, leaving 16 bases between the germline ends. Sequencing was performed on PBMCs. J is TRBJ1-2 and V is TRBV29-1; a possible D gene is TRBD1 (5 bases). This receptor was taken from a male donor in good health and CMV-seropositive. The CDR3 protein is CSVDLPTEVNYGYTF. DNA for the CDR3: TGCAGCGTTGACTTACCGACAGAGGTCAACTATGGCTACACCTTC.